The clone carrying this TCR beta chain was counted between two and nine times. This sample stems from a study of blood T cell repertoires in COVID-19. Overall study: COVID-19 samples, acute and convalescent, were from the United States, Italy and Spain.

V was cut by 4 bases and J by 0 bases, with 10 bases left in between. The V gene's germline CDR1 is GTSNPN and CDR2 SVGIG (reference sequence). There are 14 residues in the CDR3. Individuals aged about 18 to 95 years were recruited from some 26 US areas. Clones were read by immunoSEQ multiplex PCR, and TCRdb kept only the in-frame ones, dropping some. The sample records 220,000 or so clones, approximately 90% being singletons. The J gene is TRBJ1-3, the V gene TRBV30; D is undetermined. This TCR came from a man over 45 who had been exposed to COVID-19. The specimen sequenced was PBMCs or T cells enriched from blood (not recorded which). In nucleotides, the CDR3 is TGTGCCTGGACCCAACTAAACTCTGGAAACACCATATATTTT. Amino acid sequence: CAWTQLNSGNTIYF.